This TCR beta chain came from a study of radiation and T cells in renal cell carcinoma. The study's findings and limits: No pretreatment tumor biopsies were available for baseline clonotypes. From baseline, blood top tumor clonotypes peaked at 2 weeks post-radiation.

Sequencing was performed with immunoSEQ multiplex PCR; in TCRdb, only in-frame clones are kept and a portion is missing. The data show about 140,000 clones, with 83% seen just once and around 25% held by the top ten. With 4 bases removed from V and 4 bases from J, the gap between germline ends came to 20 bases. The CDR3 runs to 16 residues. CDR1 is SGHNT, CDR2 YYREEE, per germline (reference sequence). Stated time point: baseline pretreatment blood. Treatment of the sample: 15 Gy SBRT to primary tumor, nephrectomy 4 weeks later. Clear cell pathology was present in this patient's renal cell carcinoma. In the case of this clone: Its specificity is unknown.

This clonotype originated in a woman aged 45-65 years with renal cell carcinoma. The material sequenced was blood, taken from a patient whose treatment included radiotherapy and nephrectomy. The V and J genes are TRBV5-4 and TRBJ1-2; possibly TRBD1 for D (5 bases). CDR3 region: CASSPPYRLEGYGYTF. As DNA, the CDR3 is TGTGCCAGCAGCCCACCCTACAGGCTTGAGGGCTATGGCTACACCTTC.